The 5 T cell receptor beta chains listed next were all sequenced from one sample in a study of blood T cell repertoires in COVID-19. Assay used: immunoSEQ multiplex PCR; TCRdb lists only in-frame clones, some missing. Of about 160,000 clones listed, around 93% were seen once; the top ten hold 3.5% to 5%. Sequencing was carried out using peripheral blood. The origin of the receptors is a woman aged 50 to 65 with acute or convalescent COVID-19.

The chain links TRBV3-1 (or the pseudogene TRBV3-2) to TRBJ2-5, with TRBD1 identical over 8 bases. Trimming cost V 3 bases and J 5 bases; bases outside gene matches: 5. The CDR3 is made up of 14 amino acids. Germline V gene data show CDR1 as LGHDT and CDR2 as YNNKEL (reference sequence). CDR3 bases: TGTGCCAGCAGCCACAGGGGGCGCGGGGAGACCCAGTACTTC. Protein: CASSHRGRGETQYF.

The V call is TRBV28, the J call TRBJ1-6; D may be TRBD1 (5 bases). CDR3 length equals 17 residues. V was clipped by 6 bases and J by 1 base, with 16 bases between them. The germline gives CDR1 MDHEN, CDR2 SYDVKM. The DNA for the CDR3 is TGTGCCAGCAGCCGCAGGGAAACTTTTTCCTATAATTCACCCCTCCACTTT. Translation gives CASSRRETFSYNSPLHF.

CDR3 nucleotide sequence: TGTGCCAGCAGCCAAAAGCCCGGTGAGACCCAGTACTTC. Encoded protein: CASSQKPGETQYF. The chain joins TRBV3-1 (or the pseudogene TRBV3-2) to TRBJ2-5, with D hard to call. CDR3 length: 13 amino acids. The germline V gene encodes CDR1 LGHDT and CDR2 YNNKEL (reference sequence). Between the trimmed V and J ends, which lost 2 bases and 5 bases, there was a span of 9 bases.

This rearrangement joins TRBV3-1 (or the pseudogene TRBV3-2) to TRBJ2-5; D gene uncertain. Germline lookup yields CDR1 LGHDT and CDR2 YNNKEL (reference sequence). V lost 3 bases to trimming and J lost 5 bases, with 7 bases between them. CDR3 length: 12 amino acids. CDR3 region: CASSQQAETQYF. The DNA of the CDR3 is TGTGCCAGCAGCCAGCAAGCCGAGACCCAGTACTTC.

This sequence joins TRBV13 and TRBJ1-2, with D tentatively TRBD1 (5 bases). The V end was cut by 5 bases, the J end by 4 bases, with 11 bases between. The V gene's germline CDR1 is PRHDT and CDR2 FYEKMQ (reference sequence). The CDR3 has 13 amino acids. CDR3 residues: CASSAGGIYGYTF. In nucleotides, the CDR3 is TGTGCCAGCAGCGCCGGGGGGATCTATGGCTACACCTTC.